The entry below describes one TCR beta chain. Its matching antigen is unknown. The record originates from a study of OX40 agonist ivuxolimab in advanced cancers. Study-level information: Ivuxolimab, an antibody acting as an agonist of OX40 (CD134), was used to treat patients. There were three patients with partial responses, one having hepatocellular carcinoma and two cutaneous melanoma.

The CDR3 loop spans 15 amino acids. Trimming removed 5 bases from V and 6 bases from J; junction bases left unmatched: 10. Germline V gives CDR1 SGHDT, CDR2 YYEEEE. The study's findings and limits: Expanded clones were, on average, more numerous among CD8+ T cells than CD4+.

Sequencing was performed with immunoSEQ multiplex PCR; in TCRdb, only in-frame clones are kept and a portion is missing. The sample lists 30,000 to 35,000 clones; around 83% were seen once. The sequence was obtained from an adult with an advanced solid tumor such as melanoma, head and neck, liver or kidney cancer. The specimen comprised CD4+ or CD8+ T cells sorted from blood, sampled in a trial of the OX40 agonist ivuxolimab. The V call is TRBV5-6, the J call TRBJ2-1; TRBD2 matches 8 bases. The CDR3 sequence is CASRLLSAGANEQFF. The CDR3 nucleotides read TGTGCCAGCAGGCTTTTGTCAGCGGGGGCCAATGAGCAGTTCTTC.